This T cell receptor beta chain was obtained from a study of cytomegalovirus exposure and HLA in healthy donors. Comment on this clone: Its matching antigen is unknown.

The CDR3 is 15 amino acids. CDR1 is SGDLS, CDR2 YYNGEE, per germline. V shed 3 bases, J shed 1 base, and the junction held 5 bases outside the gene matches. 60 Vbeta and 13 Jbeta primers were used in PCR. Clones were read by immunoSEQ multiplex PCR, and TCRdb kept only the in-frame ones, dropping some. The sample carries around 100,000 clones, around 70% recorded once. Points from the study as a whole: It was taken for granted in presence/absence analyses that sequencing depth across donors was roughly uniform.

The chain links TRBV9 to TRBJ2-3, with TRBD1 matching over 7 bases. Material: PBMCs. This receptor was taken from a young man in good health and CMV-seropositive. CDR3: CASSADRAGTDTQYF. The CDR3 nucleotides are TGTGCCAGCAGCGCAGACAGGGCTGGCACAGATACGCAGTATTTT.